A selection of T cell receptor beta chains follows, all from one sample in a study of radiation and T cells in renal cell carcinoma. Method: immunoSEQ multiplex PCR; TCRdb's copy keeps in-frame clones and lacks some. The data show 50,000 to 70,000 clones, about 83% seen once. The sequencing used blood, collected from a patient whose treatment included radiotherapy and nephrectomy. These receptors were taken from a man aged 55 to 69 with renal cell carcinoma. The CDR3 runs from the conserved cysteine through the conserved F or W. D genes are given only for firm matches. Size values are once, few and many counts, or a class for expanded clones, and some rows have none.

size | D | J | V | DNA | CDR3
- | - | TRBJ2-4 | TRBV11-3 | TGTGCCAGCAGCTCGGACTTACCCATTCAGTACTTC | CASSSDLPIQYF
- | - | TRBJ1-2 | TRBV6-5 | TGTGCCAGCAGTTACGGACAGTCCTATGGCTACACCTTC | CASSYGQSYGYTF
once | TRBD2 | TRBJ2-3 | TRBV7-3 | TGTGCCAGCAGCTACGGACTAGCGGGTACCACAGATACGCAGTATTTT | CASSYGLAGTTDTQYF
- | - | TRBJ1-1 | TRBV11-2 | TGTGCCAGCAGCTTGGACCGATCGAACACTGAAGCTTTCTTT | CASSLDRSNTEAFF
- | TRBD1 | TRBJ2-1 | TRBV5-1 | TGCGCCAGCAGTTCTCAGACAGGGTCCCATGAGCAGTTCTTC | CASSSQTGSHEQFF
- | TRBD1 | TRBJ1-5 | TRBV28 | TGTGCCAGCAGTTCAAAGACAGGGTTACTCAATCAGCCCCAGCATTTT | CASSSKTGLLNQPQHF
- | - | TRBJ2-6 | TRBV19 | TGTGCCAGCCGGGACATGACCAACGTCCTGACTTTC | CASRDMTNVLTF
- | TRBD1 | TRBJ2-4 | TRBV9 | TGTGCCAGCAGCGGCCCGGGACAGGGAAAGGGGCAGACCAAAAACATTCAGTACTTC | CASSGPGQGKGQTKNIQYF
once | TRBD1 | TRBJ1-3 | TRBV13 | TGTGCCAGCAGCTTAATGCAGGGGGCTGGAAACACCATATATTTT | CASSLMQGAGNTIYF
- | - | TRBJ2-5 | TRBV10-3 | TGTGCCATCAGTGGAACGGGCGAGCGGGAGACCCAGTACTTC | CAISGTGERETQYF
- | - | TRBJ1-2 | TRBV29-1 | TGCAGCGCGTACTATAGGGGAGATGGCTACACCTTC | CSAYYRGDGYTF
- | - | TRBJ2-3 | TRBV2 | TGTGCCAGCAGTGAGGAGTGGGAGTGGGTAGATACGCAGTATTTT | CASSEEWEWVDTQYF
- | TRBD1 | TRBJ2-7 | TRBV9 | TGTGCCAGCAGCGTGGGACAGCGCGGCTACGAGCAGTACTTC | CASSVGQRGYEQYF
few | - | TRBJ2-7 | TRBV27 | TGTGCCAGCAGTACCCTTCTCCACACTCGACGGGGAGACTACGAGCAGTACTTC | CASSTLLHTRRGDYEQYF
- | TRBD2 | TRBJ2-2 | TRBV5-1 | TGCGCCAGCAGTAACTTTGCGGGAGGTTCCACCGGGGAGCTGTTTTTT | CASSNFAGGSTGELFF
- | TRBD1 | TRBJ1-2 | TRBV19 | TGTGCCAGTAGATCTAGGGACAGCTATGGCTACACCTTC | CASRSRDSYGYTF
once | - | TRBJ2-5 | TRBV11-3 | TGTGCCAGCAGCTTAGGGACTATTTGGGAGACCCAGTACTTC | CASSLGTIWETQYF
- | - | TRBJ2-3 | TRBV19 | TGTGCCAGTAGTCCAGATCAGGGGAATGCAGATACGCAGTATTTT | CASSPDQGNADTQYF
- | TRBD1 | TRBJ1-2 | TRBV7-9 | TGTGCCAGCAACTCAGGGGGCGCGGCCTCTAACTATGGCTACACCTTC | CASNSGGAASNYGYTF
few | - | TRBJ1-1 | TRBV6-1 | TGTGCCACTACGGACAGCCTCACTGAAGCTTTCTTT | CATTDSLTEAFF
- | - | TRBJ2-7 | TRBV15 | TGTGCCACCAGTACACCGAAGCCTGGGCGTTACGAGCAGTACTTC | CATSTPKPGRYEQYF
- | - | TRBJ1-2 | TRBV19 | TGTGCCAGTAGCGAGGATGGGAACTATGGCTACACCTTC | CASSEDGNYGYTF
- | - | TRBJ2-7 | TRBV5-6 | TGTGCCAGCAGGAGGGCCCATTCGCCCGAGCAGTACTTC | CASRRAHSPEQYF
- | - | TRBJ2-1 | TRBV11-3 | TGTGCCAGCAGCTCCTGGGACACTACGGACAATGAGCAGTTCTTC | CASSSWDTTDNEQFF
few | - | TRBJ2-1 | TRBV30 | TGTGCCTGGAGTAAAGACGCCAGCTCCTACAATGAGCAGTTCTTC | CAWSKDASSYNEQFF
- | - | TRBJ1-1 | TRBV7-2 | TGTGCCAGCAGCTTAGCAAACGGGCCAGGGGCTTTCTTT | CASSLANGPGAFF
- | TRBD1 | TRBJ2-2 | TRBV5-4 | TGTGCCAGCAGCTTAGGGGGGACAGGGAAGCGCACCGGGGAGCTGTTTTTT | CASSLGGTGKRTGELFF
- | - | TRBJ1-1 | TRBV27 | TGTGCCAGCAGTTCCCCGACAGGAGTGAACACTGAAGCTTTCTTT | CASSSPTGVNTEAFF
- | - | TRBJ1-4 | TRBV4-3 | TGCGCCAGCAGCCAAGGTGACGGACCCACTAATGAAAAACTGTTTTTT | CASSQGDGPTNEKLFF
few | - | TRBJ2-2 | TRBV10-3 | TGTGCCATCAGTGGGGGCGCGGTGGCCATTAACACCGGGGAGCTGTTTTTT | CAISGGAVAINTGELFF
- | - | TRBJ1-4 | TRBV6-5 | TGTGCCAGCAGTTACACTATGGAGGAAAAACTGTTTTTT | CASSYTMEEKLFF
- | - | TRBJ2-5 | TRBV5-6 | TGTGCCACCAGCCGTAAAGAGACCCAGTACTTC | CATSRKETQYF
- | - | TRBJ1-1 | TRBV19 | TGTGCCAGTAGTGCGGGAAAGGGGGTGGGCACTGAAGCTTTCTTT | CASSAGKGVGTEAFF
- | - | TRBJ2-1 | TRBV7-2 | TGTGCCAGCAGCTCGACCTTTGGCAATGAGCAGTTCTTC | CASSSTFGNEQFF
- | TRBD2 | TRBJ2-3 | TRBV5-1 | TGCGCCAGCAGCTTTAGCGGGCGGGATCCAGATACGCAGTATTTT | CASSFSGRDPDTQYF
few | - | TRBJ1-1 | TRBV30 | TGTGCCTGGAGTGTGGAGGGCAAAAGGGGGAAAGCTTTCTTT | CAWSVEGKRGKAFF
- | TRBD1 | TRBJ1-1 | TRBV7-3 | TGTGCCAGCAGCTTAACGTCGGACAGGGATACTGAAGCTTTCTTT | CASSLTSDRDTEAFF
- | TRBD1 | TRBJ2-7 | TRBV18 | TGTGCCAGCTCACCGGGGACAGGGGAGCACGAGCAGTACTTC | CASSPGTGEHEQYF
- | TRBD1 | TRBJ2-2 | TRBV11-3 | TGTGCCAGCAGCTCGGGACAGGGCTGGACCGGGGAGCTGTTTTTT | CASSSGQGWTGELFF
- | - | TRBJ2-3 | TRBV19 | TGTGCCAGTTCAGACCGACCCTCTAGCACAGATACGCAGTATTTT | CASSDRPSSTDTQYF
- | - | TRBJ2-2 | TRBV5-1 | TGCGCCAGCAGCTTGGACAGGGAAGTAACCGGGGGGCTGTTTTTT | CASSLDREVTGGLFF